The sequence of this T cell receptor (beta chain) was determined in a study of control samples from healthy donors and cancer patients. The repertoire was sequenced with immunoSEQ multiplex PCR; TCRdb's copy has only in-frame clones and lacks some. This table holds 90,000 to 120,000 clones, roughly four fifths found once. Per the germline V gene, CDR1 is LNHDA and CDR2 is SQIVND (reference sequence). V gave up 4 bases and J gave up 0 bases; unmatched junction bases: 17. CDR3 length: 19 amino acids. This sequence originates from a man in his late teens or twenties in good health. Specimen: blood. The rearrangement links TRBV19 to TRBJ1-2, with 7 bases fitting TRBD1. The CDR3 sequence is CASSTRDRFSPTSNYGYTF. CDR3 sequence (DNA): TGTGCCAGTAGTACCCGGGACAGATTTTCCCCGACCTCTAACTATGGCTACACCTTC.